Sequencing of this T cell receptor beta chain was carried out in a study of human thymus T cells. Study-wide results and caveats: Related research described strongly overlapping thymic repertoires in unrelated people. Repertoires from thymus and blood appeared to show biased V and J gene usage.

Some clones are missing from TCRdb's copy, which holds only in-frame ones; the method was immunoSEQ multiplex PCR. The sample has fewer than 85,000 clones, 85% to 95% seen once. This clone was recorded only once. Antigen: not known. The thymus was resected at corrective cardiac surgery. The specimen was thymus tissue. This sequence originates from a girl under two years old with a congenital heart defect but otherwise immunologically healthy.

The CDR3 sequence is CASTLGGQGGKQTNTGELFF. Here the CDR3 DNA reads TGTGCCAGCACCTTAGGGGGACAGGGGGGAAAACAGACGAACACCGGGGAGCTGTTTTTT. This rearrangement joins TRBV28 to TRBJ2-2; 11 nucleotides match TRBD1. CDR1 is MDHEN and CDR2 is SYDVKM in the germline V gene. This CDR3 is 20 amino acids long. V shed 7 bases, J shed 0 bases, and the junction held 16 bases outside the gene matches.